These T cell receptor beta chains were read from a single sample in a study of OX40 agonist ivuxolimab in advanced cancers. TCRdb's table, derived via immunoSEQ multiplex PCR, lists solely in-frame clones and lacks some. The repertoire holds 70,000 to 80,000 clones, with just over 90% as singletons. The source material was CD4+ or CD8+ T cells sorted from blood, sampled in a trial of the OX40 agonist ivuxolimab. Receptors were obtained from an adult with an advanced solid tumor such as melanoma, head and neck, liver or kidney cancer. Each CDR3 is given with its conserved first and last residue. A D gene is named only where the DNA matches it firmly. Only some rows state a clone size, as once, few, many or a class for expanded clones.

j_call | v_call | d_call | clone_size | cdr3_nt | cdr3_aa
TRBJ1-1 | TRBV7-9 | NA | NA | TGTGCCAGCAGCCCTCCCTTGGGTGGCCACACTGAAGCTTTCTTT | CASSPPLGGHTEAFF
TRBJ2-5 | TRBV2 | NA | NA | TGTGCCAGCGACAGAGCCTGGGAGACCCAGTACTTC | CASDRAWETQYF
TRBJ2-1 | TRBV7-6 | TRBD2 | NA | TGTGCCAGCAGCCCTGGACTAGCGGGGGGAAGGAATGAGCAGTTCTTC | CASSPGLAGGRNEQFF
TRBJ1-2 | TRBV27 | NA | NA | TGTGCCAGCAGTCTCGCTTTGGGGGGCGGCAGCTACACCTTC | CASSLALGGGSYTF
TRBJ1-5 | TRBV5-5 | NA | NA | TGTGCCAGCAGCTCGACCGAGTATAGCAATCAGCCCCAGCATTTT | CASSSTEYSNQPQHF
TRBJ1-6 | TRBV19 | TRBD1 | NA | TGTGCCAGCCTCGGAGGGACAGGGGACAATTCACCCCTCCACTTT | CASLGGTGDNSPLHF
TRBJ2-1 | TRBV6-5 | TRBD2 | few | TGTGCCAGCAACGCCGGGACTAGCGGGAGCAATGAGCAGTTCTTC | CASNAGTSGSNEQFF
TRBJ2-7 | TRBV25-1 | NA | NA | TGTGCCAGCAGTGTTGCAGGGACCTTCTACGAGCAGTACTTC | CASSVAGTFYEQYF
TRBJ2-1 | TRBV9 | NA | NA | TGTGCCAGCAGCGTAGAACCGGGAGCTAAATACAATGAGCAGTTCTTC | CASSVEPGAKYNEQFF
TRBJ2-5 | TRBV27 | NA | NA | TGTGCCAGCAGTCCCCCAGGAGAGACCCAGTACTTC | CASSPPGETQYF
TRBJ1-2 | TRBV29-1 | NA | NA | TGCAGCGTTGAATCACTTGCCGGGAACTATGGCTACACCTTC | CSVESLAGNYGYTF
TRBJ1-5 | TRBV7-2 | TRBD1 | NA | TGTGCCAGCAGCTATGGGACAGTGGGCAATCAGCCCCAGCATTTT | CASSYGTVGNQPQHF
TRBJ2-1 | TRBV7-9 | NA | NA | TGTGCCAGCAGCCCGCTTCTCAATGAGCAGTTCTTC | CASSPLLNEQFF
TRBJ2-5 | TRBV14 | TRBD2 | NA | TGTGCCAGCAGCCAAGAGGAGGGACTAGCGGGGGCCCAGTACTTC | CASSQEEGLAGAQYF
TRBJ2-7 | TRBV19 | TRBD1 | NA | TGTGCCAGTACCCCGCGCTTGGACAGGGGGTCCGGATCCGACGAGCAGTACTTC | CASTPRLDRGSGSDEQYF
TRBJ2-1 | TRBV6-5 | TRBD2 | NA | TGTGCCAGCAGAAGAGCGGGAGATGAGCAGTTCTTC | CASRRAGDEQFF
TRBJ2-1 | TRBV18 | NA | NA | TGTGCCAGCTATCACATCTCGGGAGCAAACAATGAGCAGTTCTTC | CASYHISGANNEQFF
TRBJ2-6 | TRBV28 | NA | NA | TGTGCCAGCAGTTTGGGCACAGGGTCTGGGGCCAACGTCCTGACTTTC | CASSLGTGSGANVLTF
TRBJ2-7 | TRBV2 | TRBD2 | once | TGTGCCAGCATTCCGACGACTAGCGGAGAGCAGTACTTC | CASIPTTSGEQYF
TRBJ1-3 | TRBV5-5 | TRBD1 | NA | TGTGCCAGCAGGCTCGAGGGGGCGAGGGGAAACACCATATATTTT | CASRLEGARGNTIYF
TRBJ1-1 | TRBV9 | NA | few | TGTGCCAGCAGCCTATTCGAAGACACTGAAGCTTTCTTT | CASSLFEDTEAFF
TRBJ2-1 | TRBV27 | NA | once | TGTGCCAGCAGTTGGGTAGCGGCTCCCCTGGGTGAGCAGTTCTTC | CASSWVAAPLGEQFF
TRBJ1-2 | TRBV6-5 | NA | NA | TGTGCCAGCAGCGAACAGGGATATGGCTACACCTTC | CASSEQGYGYTF
TRBJ1-5 | TRBV15 | NA | NA | TGTGCCACCAGCAGAGATCGGCCGGTCAAAAGCAATCAGCCCCAGCATTTT | CATSRDRPVKSNQPQHF
TRBJ2-1 | TRBV5-5 | NA | NA | TGTGCCAGCAGCTTGTTGGGGGGCGGACTATTTAATGAGCAGTTCTTC | CASSLLGGGLFNEQFF
TRBJ1-1 | TRBV11-2 | NA | NA | TGTGCCAGCAGCTTAAGAGGTTTCACTGAAGCTTTCTTT | CASSLRGFTEAFF
TRBJ2-7 | TRBV7-2 | NA | NA | TGTGCCAGCAGCTTAAGTAGTCAAGACTACGAGCAGTACTTC | CASSLSSQDYEQYF
TRBJ2-2 | TRBV7-8 | NA | once | TGTGCCAGCAGCTCCCACAGGGGAGGAAACACCGGGGAGCTGTTTTTT | CASSSHRGGNTGELFF
TRBJ2-2 | TRBV7-9 | NA | NA | TGTGCCAGCAGCTTAGAGGAGGCCGGGGAGCTGTTTTTT | CASSLEEAGELFF
TRBJ2-2 | TRBV5-4 | NA | NA | TGTGCCAGCAGCCCTCTGGCGCAGGACTCGAACACCGGGGAGCTGTTTTTT | CASSPLAQDSNTGELFF
TRBJ2-3 | TRBV7-9 | NA | NA | TGTGCCAGCAGCTTAGGGGGGTCAGATACGCAGTATTTT | CASSLGGSDTQYF
TRBJ2-7 | TRBV5-6 | NA | NA | TGTGCCAGCAGCTTATCTTTAGCCTTATTCCACGAGCAGTACTTC | CASSLSLALFHEQYF
TRBJ2-7 | TRBV6-1 | NA | NA | TGTGCCAGCAGTGAACTTGTGGTTCTGGCCTACGAGCAGTACTTC | CASSELVVLAYEQYF
TRBJ2-7 | TRBV14 | NA | NA | TGTGCCAGCAGTTGGCATCCCTACGAGCAGTACTTC | CASSWHPYEQYF
TRBJ2-7 | TRBV9 | TRBD1 | NA | TGTGCCAGCAGCGTAGCGCAGGGGGCATACGAGCAGTACTTC | CASSVAQGAYEQYF
TRBJ1-6 | TRBV4-3 | TRBD1 | NA | TGCGCCAGCAGCCCGGGACAGGGGAGCCCTTTCACCCTCCACTTT | CASSPGQGSPFTLHF
TRBJ2-1 | TRBV7-9 | TRBD1 | NA | TGTGCCAGCAGCTATGGACAGGGGTTATTCGATGAGCAGTTCTTC | CASSYGQGLFDEQFF
TRBJ2-2 | TRBV5-6 | NA | NA | TGTGCCAGCAGCTTGATGGGAACCGGGGAGCTGTTTTTT | CASSLMGTGELFF
TRBJ2-7 | TRBV27 | TRBD1 | NA | TGTGCCAGCAGTACCCGGGACAGCAACTACGAGCAGTACTTC | CASSTRDSNYEQYF
TRBJ2-7 | TRBV4-1 | TRBD1 | NA | TGCGCCAGCAGCCTAGGACAGGGAAGTTACGAGCAGTACTTC | CASSLGQGSYEQYF
TRBJ2-2 | TRBV4-2 | TRBD2 | NA | TGTGCCAGCAGCCTGGGGGGTAGCGGGGGCGTAAACACCGGGGAGCTGTTTTTT | CASSLGGSGGVNTGELFF